This passage covers 8 T cell receptor beta chains from one sample sequenced in a study of cytomegalovirus exposure and HLA in healthy donors. The PCR used 60 Vbeta and 13 Jbeta primers. Assay used: immunoSEQ multiplex PCR; TCRdb lists only in-frame clones, some missing. The sample lists over 100,000 clones; roughly 69% were seen once. Material: PBMCs. These receptors originate from a woman aged 25 to 45 in good health and CMV-seronegative.

The genes are TRBV28 and TRBJ2-2, with 8 positions matching TRBD2. This CDR3 region has 18 residues. The trim removed 3 bases at V and 6 bases at J, leaving 15 bases unmatched. From germline, CDR1 is MDHEN and CDR2 SYDVKM. Here the CDR3 reads CASSFPPGSGTVAGELFF. The CDR3 nucleotides read TGTGCCAGCAGTTTCCCCCCGGGTAGCGGGACGGTGGCCGGGGAGCTGTTTTTT. The full variable domain, in which reference TRBV28 and TRBJ2-2 provide the parts outside the CDR3, is DVKVTQSSRYLVKRTGEKVFLECVQDMDHENMFWYRQDPGLGLRLIYFSYDVKMKEKGDIPEGYSVSREKKERFSLILESASTNQTSMYLCASSFPPGSGTVAGELFFGEGSRLTVL.

The chain combines TRBV7-9 with TRBJ2-5; 10 positions agree with TRBD2. The germline V gene encodes CDR1 SEHNR and CDR2 FQNEAQ (reference sequence). CDR3 length equals 16 residues. V trimming: 1 base; J trimming: 5 bases; junction bases outside the gene matches: 7. In DNA form, the CDR3 reads TGTGCCAGCAGCTTAGGGACTAGCGGACGTGCCGAGACCCAGTACTTC. Translation: CASSLGTSGRAETQYF.

This chain connects TRBV9 to TRBJ1-3, with D tentatively TRBD1 (5 bases). V was trimmed by 0 bases and J by 4 bases, leaving 17 bases between them. The CDR3 spans 17 residues. Germline CDR1 is SGDLS and CDR2 is YYNGEE. This chain's CDR3 is CASSVGGGRGRGNTIYF. CDR3 nucleotides: TGTGCCAGCAGCGTAGGGGGGGGAAGGGGACGGGGAAACACCATATATTTT.

The chain recombines TRBV27 with TRBJ1-5, with D unresolved. Germline values: CDR1 MNHEY, CDR2 SMNVEV (reference sequence). The CDR3 runs 14 residues. V shed 4 bases and J shed 0 bases, with 7 bases lying between them. CDR3 DNA: TGTGCCAGCAGTTCTGGGAGTAGCAATCAGCCCCAGCATTTT. As protein: CASSSGSSNQPQHF.

The rearrangement uses TRBV7-9 and TRBJ2-3, with TRBD2 identical over 10 bases. CDR1 is SEHNR and CDR2 is FQNEAQ in the germline V gene (reference sequence). The CDR3 has 14 residues. The J segment lost 6 bases and the V segment lost 4 bases, leaving 4 bases of the junction unmatched. The CDR3 loop is CASSSRLAGDTQYF. CDR3 DNA sequence: TGTGCCAGCAGCTCCAGACTAGCGGGCGATACGCAGTATTTT. Variable domain in full (rest from reference TRBV7-9 and TRBJ2-3): DTGVSQNPRHKITKRGQNVTFRCDPISEHNRLYWYRQTLGQGPEFLTYFQNEAQLEKSRLLSDRFSAERPKGSFSTLEIQRTEQGDSAMYLCASSSRLAGDTQYFGPGTRLTVL.

The genes are TRBV7-9 and TRBJ2-7; 9 bases line up with TRBD2. This CDR3 is 15 amino acids long. With 4 bases clipped from V and 2 bases from J, the junction kept 6 bases outside the gene matches. The V gene's germline CDR1 is SEHNR and CDR2 FQNEAQ (reference sequence). CDR3 sequence reads: CASSSPLAGAYEQYF. In DNA form, the CDR3 reads TGTGCCAGCAGCTCCCCCTTAGCGGGGGCCTACGAGCAGTACTTC.

This clone was counted only a few times. The chain couples TRBV7-2 to TRBJ1-5; D possibly corresponds to TRBD1 (5 bases). The germline gives CDR1 SGHTA, CDR2 FQGNSA. Trimming stripped 6 bases from V and 2 bases from J, with 8 bases between. The CDR3 extends over 13 amino acids. The CDR3 spells CASRGQGNQPQHF. The CDR3 DNA follows: TGTGCCAGCAGGGGGCAGGGCAATCAGCCCCAGCATTTT.

The V and J genes are TRBV7-3 and TRBJ2-1, with D perhaps TRBD2 (6 bases). V was shortened by 1 base and J by 0 bases, with 10 bases between the two germline ends. This CDR3 has 16 residues. Germline V CDR1 and CDR2: SGHTA, FQGTGA. The CDR3 protein is CASSLIAGSSYNEQFF. CDR3 in DNA: TGTGCCAGCAGCTTAATCGCCGGGAGCTCCTACAATGAGCAGTTCTTC. Supplemented by reference TRBV7-3 and TRBJ2-1, the full variable domain reads GAGVSQTPSNKVTEKGKYVELRCDPISGHTALYWYRQSLGQGPEFLIYFQGTGAADDSGLPNDRFFAVRPEGSVSTLKIQRTERGDSAVYLCASSLIAGSSYNEQFFGPGTRLTVL.